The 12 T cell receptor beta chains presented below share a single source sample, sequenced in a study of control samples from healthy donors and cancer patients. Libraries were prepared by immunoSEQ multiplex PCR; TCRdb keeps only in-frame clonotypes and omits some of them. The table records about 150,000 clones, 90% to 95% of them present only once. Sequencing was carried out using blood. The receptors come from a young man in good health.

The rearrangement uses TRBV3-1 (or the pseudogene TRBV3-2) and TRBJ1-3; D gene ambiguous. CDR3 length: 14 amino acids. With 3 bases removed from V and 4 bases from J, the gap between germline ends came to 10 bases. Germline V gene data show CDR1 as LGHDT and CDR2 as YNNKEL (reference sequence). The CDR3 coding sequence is TGTGCCAGCAGCCAGGGTCAGTCAGGAAACACCATATATTTT. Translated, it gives CASSQGQSGNTIYF.

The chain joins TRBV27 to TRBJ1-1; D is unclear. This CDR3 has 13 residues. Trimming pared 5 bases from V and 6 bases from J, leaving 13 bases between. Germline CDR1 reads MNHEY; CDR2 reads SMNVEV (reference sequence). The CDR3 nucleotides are TGTGCCAGCAGTACCCGTAGGGCCGCTGAAGCTTTCTTT. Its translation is CASSTRRAAEAFF.

The CDR3: CATSAGLGTEAFF. CDR3 in DNA: TGTGCCACCAGTGCGGGGTTGGGCACTGAAGCTTTCTTT. V is TRBV24-1 and J is TRBJ1-1; D not certain. Trimming left V 5 bases short and J 4 bases short, with 10 bases between. Germline-derived CDR1 and CDR2 are KGHDR and SFDVKD. This CDR3 region has 13 residues.

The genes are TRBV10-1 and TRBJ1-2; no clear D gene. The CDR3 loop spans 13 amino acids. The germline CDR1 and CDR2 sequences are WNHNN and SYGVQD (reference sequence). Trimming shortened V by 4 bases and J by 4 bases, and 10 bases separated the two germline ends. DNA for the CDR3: TGCGCCAGCAGTGCCGGGGTTTCCTATGGCTACACCTTC. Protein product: CASSAGVSYGYTF.

The CDR3 DNA is TGTGCCAGCAGCCAAGATCTTGGTAGCGGGTTAGAGCTGTTTTTT. This gives the protein CASSQDLGSGLELFF. This chain uses TRBV14 with TRBJ2-2; TRBD2 aligns across 7 bases. Germline V gene data show CDR1 as SGHDN and CDR2 as FVKESK. V lost 0 bases and J lost 11; bases outside the gene matches: 9. The CDR3 spans 15 residues.

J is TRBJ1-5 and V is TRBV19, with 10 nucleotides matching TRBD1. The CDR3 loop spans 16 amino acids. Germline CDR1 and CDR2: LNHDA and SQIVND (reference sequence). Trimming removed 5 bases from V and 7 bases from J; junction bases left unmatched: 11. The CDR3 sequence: CASSQFGTGAKQPQHF. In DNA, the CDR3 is TGTGCCAGTAGTCAGTTCGGGACAGGGGCTAAACAGCCCCAGCATTTT. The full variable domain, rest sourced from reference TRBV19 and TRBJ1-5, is DGGITQSPKYLFRKEGQNVTLSCEQNLNHDAMYWYRQDPGQGLRLIYYSQIVNDFQKGDIAEGYSVSREKKESFPLTVTSAQKNPTAFYLCASSQFGTGAKQPQHFGDGTRLSIL.

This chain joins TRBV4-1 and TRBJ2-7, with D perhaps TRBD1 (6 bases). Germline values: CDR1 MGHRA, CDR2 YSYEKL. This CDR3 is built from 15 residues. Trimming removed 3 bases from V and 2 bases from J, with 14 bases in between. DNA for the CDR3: TGCGCCAGCAGCCAGGCCCAGACAGGTCCCTACGAGCAGTACTTC. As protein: CASSQAQTGPYEQYF.

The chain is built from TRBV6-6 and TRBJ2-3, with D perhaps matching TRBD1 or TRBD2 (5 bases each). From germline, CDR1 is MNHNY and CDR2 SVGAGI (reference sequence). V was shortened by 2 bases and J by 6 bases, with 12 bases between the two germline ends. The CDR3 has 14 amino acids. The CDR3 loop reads CASSYIDWGDTQYF. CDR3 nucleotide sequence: TGTGCCAGCAGTTACATCGATTGGGGGGATACGCAGTATTTT.

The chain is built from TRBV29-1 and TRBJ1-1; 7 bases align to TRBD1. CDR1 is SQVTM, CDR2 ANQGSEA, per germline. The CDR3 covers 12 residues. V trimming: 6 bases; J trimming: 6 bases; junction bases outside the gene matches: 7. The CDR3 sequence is CSVSSGTAEAFF. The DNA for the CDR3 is TGCAGCGTCAGCTCCGGGACAGCTGAAGCTTTCTTT.

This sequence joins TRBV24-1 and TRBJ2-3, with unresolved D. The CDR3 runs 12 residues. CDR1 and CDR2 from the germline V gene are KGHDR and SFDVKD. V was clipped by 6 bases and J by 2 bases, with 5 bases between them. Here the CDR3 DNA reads TGTGCCACCAGTTCAGACACAGATACGCAGTATTTT. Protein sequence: CATSSDTDTQYF.

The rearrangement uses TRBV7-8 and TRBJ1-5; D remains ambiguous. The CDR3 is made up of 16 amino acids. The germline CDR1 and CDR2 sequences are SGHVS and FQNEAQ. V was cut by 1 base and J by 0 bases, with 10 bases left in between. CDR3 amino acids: CASSLVGSYSNQPQHF. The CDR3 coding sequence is TGTGCCAGCAGCTTAGTGGGCAGCTATAGCAATCAGCCCCAGCATTTT.

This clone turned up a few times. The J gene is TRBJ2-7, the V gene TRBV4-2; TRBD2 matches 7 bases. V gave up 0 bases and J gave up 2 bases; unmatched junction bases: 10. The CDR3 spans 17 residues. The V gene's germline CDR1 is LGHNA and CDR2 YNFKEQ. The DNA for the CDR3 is TGTGCCAGCAGCCAAGAAACTTTGGGGAGGGGCACCTACGAGCAGTACTTC. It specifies CASSQETLGRGTYEQYF.